The clone carrying this TCR beta chain showed up just once. Study members were between roughly 18 and 90 years old and lived in about two dozen US regions. In the original processing: It was from reference gene primer amplification that nucleated cell counts were estimated. Assay used: immunoSEQ multiplex PCR; TCRdb lists only in-frame clones, some missing. V, J and clone size derive from that table, while D and trimming were established from the DNA sequence. The table has hundreds of thousands of clones, 90% seen once. The entry originates in a study of blood T cell repertoires in COVID-19. Study overall: From T cells, B-cell-depleted T cells, or PBMCs came the material, which was cDNA or gDNA.

This CDR3 has 19 residues. The J segment lost 1 base and the V segment lost 5 bases, leaving 9 bases of the junction unmatched. Germline assignment: CDR1 LGHNT and CDR2 FRNRAP. The rearrangement joins TRBV12-5 to TRBJ2-1, with 15 positions matching TRBD2. This receptor was taken from a woman aged 18-30 years with acute COVID-19. The sequencing sample was made of PBMCs or T cells enriched from blood (not recorded which). CDR3 region: CASGIPGLAGGGSYNEQFF. The CDR3 region has the DNA TGTGCTAGTGGTATACCGGGACTAGCGGGAGGTGGGTCCTACAATGAGCAGTTCTTC.